This TCR beta chain was recorded in a study of T cell responses to AZD1222 COVID-19 vaccine. TCRdb keeps only in-frame clones here, not all; method: immunoSEQ multiplex PCR. The table records fewer than 150,000 clones, 80% to 90% of them present only once. The ends were cut back, 3 bases at V and 2 bases at J, with 12 bases in the middle. The CDR3 length is 14 residues. The germline CDR1 and CDR2 sequences are SGHRS and YFSETQ. Source: peripheral blood, taken on day 0 of AZD1222 vaccination. This sequence originates from an adult in good health. The genes are TRBV5-1 and TRBJ2-7, with D perhaps matching TRBD1 (6 bases). CDR3 loop: CASSSAPGAYEQYF. For the CDR3, the DNA is TGCGCCAGCAGCTCGGCCCCAGGGGCCTACGAGCAGTACTTC.